The clone carrying this TCR beta chain was observed a handful of times. The sample, 9 to 10 milliliters of peripheral blood, was drawn from each donor. A J-beta primer mix and a sample-barcoded 5' primer were used in a second PCR of about 6 to 12 cycles. Each sample provided no less than 2.5 million CDR3-containing paired-end reads. A single record per CDR3 protein comes from TCRdb applying MiXCR to the 5' RACE reads. Of 1 million or so distinct CDR3 sequences in the sample, around 25% were seen once. This entry is derived from a study of blood T cells in healthy people across ages. This CDR3 is 13 amino acids long. Looked up from germline, CDR1 is SGHTA and CDR2 is FQGNSA. V was shortened by 3 bases and J by 5 bases, with 9 bases between the two germline ends. The same data also contributed to another study, on T cells of mothers and their children. That work contributes: For each mother, over 9.5 million TCR beta CDR3 reads were obtained, and for each child, roughly 3.3 million.

The rearrangement links TRBV7-2 to TRBJ2-3; unclear D gene. The sequence was collected from a girl aged 2-10 years in good health. Input material: blood. The CDR3: CASSFLREDTQYF. CDR3 DNA sequence: TGTGCCAGCAGCTTCCTTAGGGAAGATACGCAGTATTTT.